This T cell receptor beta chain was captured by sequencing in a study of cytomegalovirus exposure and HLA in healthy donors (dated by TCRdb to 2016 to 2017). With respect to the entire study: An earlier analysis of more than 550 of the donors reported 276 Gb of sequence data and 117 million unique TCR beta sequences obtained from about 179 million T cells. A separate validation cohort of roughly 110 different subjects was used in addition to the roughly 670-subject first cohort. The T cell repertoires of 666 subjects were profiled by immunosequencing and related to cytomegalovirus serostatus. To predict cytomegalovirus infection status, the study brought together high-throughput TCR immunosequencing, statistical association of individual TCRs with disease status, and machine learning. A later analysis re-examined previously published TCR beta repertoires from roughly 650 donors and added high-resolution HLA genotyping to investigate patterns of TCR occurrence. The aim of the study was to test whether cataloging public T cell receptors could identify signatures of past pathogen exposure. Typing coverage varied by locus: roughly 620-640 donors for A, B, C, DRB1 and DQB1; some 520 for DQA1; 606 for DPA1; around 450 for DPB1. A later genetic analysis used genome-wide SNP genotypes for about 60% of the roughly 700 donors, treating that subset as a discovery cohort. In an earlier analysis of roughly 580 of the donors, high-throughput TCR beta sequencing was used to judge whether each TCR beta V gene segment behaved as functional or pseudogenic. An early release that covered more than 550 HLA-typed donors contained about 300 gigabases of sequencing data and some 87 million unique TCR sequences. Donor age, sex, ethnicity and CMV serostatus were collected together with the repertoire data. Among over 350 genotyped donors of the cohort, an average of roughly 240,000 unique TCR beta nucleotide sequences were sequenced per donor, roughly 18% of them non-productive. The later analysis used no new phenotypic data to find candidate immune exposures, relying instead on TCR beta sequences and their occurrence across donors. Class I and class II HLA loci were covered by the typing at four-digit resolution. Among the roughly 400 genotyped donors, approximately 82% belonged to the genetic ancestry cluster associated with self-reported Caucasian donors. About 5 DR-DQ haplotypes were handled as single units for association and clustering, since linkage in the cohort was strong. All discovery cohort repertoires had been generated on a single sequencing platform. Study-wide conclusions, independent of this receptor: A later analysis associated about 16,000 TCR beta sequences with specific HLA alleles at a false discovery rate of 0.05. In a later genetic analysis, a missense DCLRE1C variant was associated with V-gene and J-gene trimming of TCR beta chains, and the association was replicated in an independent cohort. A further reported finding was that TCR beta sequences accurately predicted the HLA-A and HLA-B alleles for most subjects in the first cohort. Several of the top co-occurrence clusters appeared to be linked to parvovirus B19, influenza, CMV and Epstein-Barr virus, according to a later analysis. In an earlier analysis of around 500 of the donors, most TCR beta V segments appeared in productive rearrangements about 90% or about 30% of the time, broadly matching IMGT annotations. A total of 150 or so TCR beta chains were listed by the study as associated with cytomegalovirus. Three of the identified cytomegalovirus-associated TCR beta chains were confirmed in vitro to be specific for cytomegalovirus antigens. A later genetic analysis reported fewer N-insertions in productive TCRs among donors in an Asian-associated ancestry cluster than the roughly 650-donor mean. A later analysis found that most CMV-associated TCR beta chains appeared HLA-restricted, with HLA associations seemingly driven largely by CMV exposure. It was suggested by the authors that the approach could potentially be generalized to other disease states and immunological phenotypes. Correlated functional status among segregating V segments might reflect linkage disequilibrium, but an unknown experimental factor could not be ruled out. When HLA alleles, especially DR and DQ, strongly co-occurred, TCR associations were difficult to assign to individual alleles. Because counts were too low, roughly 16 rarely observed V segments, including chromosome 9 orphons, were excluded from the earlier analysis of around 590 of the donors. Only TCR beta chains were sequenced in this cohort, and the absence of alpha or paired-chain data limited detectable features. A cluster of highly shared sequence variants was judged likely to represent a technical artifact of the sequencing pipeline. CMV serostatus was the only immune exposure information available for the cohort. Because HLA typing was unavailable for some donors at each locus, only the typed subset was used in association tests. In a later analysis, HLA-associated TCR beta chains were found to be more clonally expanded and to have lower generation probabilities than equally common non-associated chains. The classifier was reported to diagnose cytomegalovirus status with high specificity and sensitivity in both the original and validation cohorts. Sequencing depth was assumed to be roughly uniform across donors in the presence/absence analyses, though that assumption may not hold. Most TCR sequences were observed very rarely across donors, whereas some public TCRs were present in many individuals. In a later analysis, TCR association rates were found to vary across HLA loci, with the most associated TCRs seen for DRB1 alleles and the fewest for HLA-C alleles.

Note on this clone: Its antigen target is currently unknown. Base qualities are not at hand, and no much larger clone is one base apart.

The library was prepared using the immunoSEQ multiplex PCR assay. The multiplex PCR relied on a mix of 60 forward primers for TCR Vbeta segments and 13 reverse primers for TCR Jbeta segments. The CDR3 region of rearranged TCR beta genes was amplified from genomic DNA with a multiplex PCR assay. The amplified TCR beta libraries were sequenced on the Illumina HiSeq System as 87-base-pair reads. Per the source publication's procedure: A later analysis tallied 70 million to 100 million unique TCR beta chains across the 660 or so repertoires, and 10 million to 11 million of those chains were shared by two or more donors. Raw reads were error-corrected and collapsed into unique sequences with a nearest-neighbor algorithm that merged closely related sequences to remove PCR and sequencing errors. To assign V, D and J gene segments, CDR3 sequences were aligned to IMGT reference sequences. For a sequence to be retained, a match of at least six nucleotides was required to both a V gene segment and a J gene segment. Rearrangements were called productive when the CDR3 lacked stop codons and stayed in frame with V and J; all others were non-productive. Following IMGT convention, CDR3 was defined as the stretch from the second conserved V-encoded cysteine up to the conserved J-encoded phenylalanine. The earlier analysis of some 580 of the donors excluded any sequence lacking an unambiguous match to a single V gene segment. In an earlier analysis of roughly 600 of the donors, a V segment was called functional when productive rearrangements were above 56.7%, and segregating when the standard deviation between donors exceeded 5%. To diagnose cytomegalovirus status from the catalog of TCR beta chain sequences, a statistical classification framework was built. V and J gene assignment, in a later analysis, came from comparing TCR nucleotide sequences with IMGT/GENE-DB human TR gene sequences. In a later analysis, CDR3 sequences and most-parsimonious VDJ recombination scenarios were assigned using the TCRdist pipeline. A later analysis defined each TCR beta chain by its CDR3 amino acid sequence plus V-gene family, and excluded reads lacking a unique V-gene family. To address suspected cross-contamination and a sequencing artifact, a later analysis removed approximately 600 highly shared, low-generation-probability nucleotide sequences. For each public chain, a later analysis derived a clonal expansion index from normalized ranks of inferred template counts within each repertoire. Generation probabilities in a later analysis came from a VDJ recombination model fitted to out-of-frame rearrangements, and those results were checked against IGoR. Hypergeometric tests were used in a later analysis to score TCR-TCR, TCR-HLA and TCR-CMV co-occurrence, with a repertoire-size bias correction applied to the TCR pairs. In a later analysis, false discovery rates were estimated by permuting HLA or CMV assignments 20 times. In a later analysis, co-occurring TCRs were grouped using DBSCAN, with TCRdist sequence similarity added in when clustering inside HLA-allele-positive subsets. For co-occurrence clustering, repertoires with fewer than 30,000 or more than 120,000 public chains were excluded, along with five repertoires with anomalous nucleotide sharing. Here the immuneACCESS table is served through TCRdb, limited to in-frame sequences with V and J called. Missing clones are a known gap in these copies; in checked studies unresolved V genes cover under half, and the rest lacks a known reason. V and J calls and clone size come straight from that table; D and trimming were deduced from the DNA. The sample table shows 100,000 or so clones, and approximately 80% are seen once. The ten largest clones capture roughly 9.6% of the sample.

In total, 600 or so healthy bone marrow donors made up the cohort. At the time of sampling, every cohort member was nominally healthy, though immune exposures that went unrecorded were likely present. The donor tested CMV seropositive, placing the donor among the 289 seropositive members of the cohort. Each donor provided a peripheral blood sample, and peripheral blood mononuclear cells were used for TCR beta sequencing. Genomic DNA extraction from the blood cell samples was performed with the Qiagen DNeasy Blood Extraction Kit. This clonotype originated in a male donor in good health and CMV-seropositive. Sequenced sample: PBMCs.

The CDR3 protein: CASSALSSGPTDTQYF. The DNA reads as follows: TGTGCCAGCAGCGCCCTCTCCAGCGGCCCCACAGATACGCAGTATTTT. The chain was built from TRBV9 and TRBJ2-3, and the D gene may be TRBD2, 5 bases matching. V loses 3 bases of germline sequence and J loses 2 bases, and the interval between the two ends is 16 bases. There are 16 amino acids in the CDR3, from cysteine to phenylalanine inclusive. This entry keeps only the CDR3 DNA: 48 bases, framed from base 1. The germline V gene sets CDR1 to SGDLS and CDR2 to YYNGEE.